The 6 T cell receptor beta chains presented below share a single source sample, sequenced in a study of T-cell reconstitution after alpha-beta-depleted transplantation in children. Library preparation (for TCRbeta) was performed with unique molecular identifiers. TCRdb re-analysed the PCR reads in MiXCR, keeping a single row per CDR3 protein. The data show some 600,000 distinct CDR3 sequences, 10% to 15% seen once. This material consisted of PBMCs, mostly from graft donor cells, taken 360 days after TCRalphabeta/CD19-depleted stem cell transplant. These receptors came from a male patient younger than 18 who had a stem cell transplant for acute myeloid leukemia, so the T cells may come from the graft donor.

V usage is TRBV30 and J usage is TRBJ1-1, with a tentative D call TRBD1 (6 bases). This CDR3 is built from 13 residues. The germline V gene encodes CDR1 GTSNPN and CDR2 SVGIG (reference sequence). V was trimmed by 1 base and J by 4 bases, leaving 10 bases between them. This CDR3 reads CAWSAGTPTEAFF. Here the CDR3 DNA reads TGTGCCTGGAGTGCTGGGACACCCACTGAAGCTTTCTTT.

Comments on this clonotype: A much larger clone differs from this one at a single base, so this may be a read error. J is TRBJ2-3 and V is TRBV6-5; a possible D gene is TRBD2 (6 bases). Between the trimmed V and J ends, which lost 6 bases and 11 bases, there was a span of 15 bases. The germline gives CDR1 MNHEY, CDR2 SVGAGI. The CDR3 runs to 12 residues. In DNA form, the CDR3 reads TGTGCCAGCAGCGCCGGACTATCCCGGCAGTATTTT. It specifies CASSAGLSRQYF.

Only a few counts were recorded for this clonotype. This sequence joins TRBV20-1 and TRBJ2-5, with D possibly matching TRBD1 (5 bases). Trimming pared 0 bases from V and 5 bases from J, leaving 19 bases between. This CDR3 is built from 16 residues. CDR1 and CDR2 (germline): DFQATT, SNEGSKA (reference sequence). As DNA, the CDR3 is TGCAGTGCTAGAGAATTCCGGGCAGGGTGGTGGGAGACCCAGTACTTC. Its protein product is CSAREFRAGWWETQYF.

This clonotype occurred many times. The chain combines TRBV29-1 with TRBJ2-1, with 9 bases lining up with TRBD2. CDR1 is SQVTM and CDR2 is ANQGSEA in the germline V gene. The junction had 6 bases not matched to a gene; V was cut back by 7 bases and J by 8 bases. The CDR3 is 12 residues long. This chain's CDR3 is CSAVAGADEQFF. CDR3 sequence (DNA): TGCAGCGCTGTAGCGGGAGCTGATGAGCAGTTCTTC.

This clonotype was found a few times. The chain links TRBV28 to TRBJ2-7, with D perhaps given as TRBD1 or TRBD2 (5 bases each). The CDR3 loop spans 12 amino acids. Between the trimmed V and J ends, which lost 9 bases and 3 bases, there was a span of 12 bases. In germline, CDR1 is MDHEN, CDR2 SYDVKM. The CDR3 nucleotides are TGTGCCAGTCGGGGCTACATCTACGAGCAGTACTTC. This codes for CASRGYIYEQYF.

The rearrangement joins TRBV29-1 to TRBJ2-1, with D uncertain. From germline, CDR1 is SQVTM and CDR2 ANQGSEA. The germline V and J ends were trimmed by 6 bases and 1 base, with 13 bases remaining between them. This CDR3 contains 14 residues. The CDR3 nucleotides are TGCAGCGTGGTGGCTCTTACGTCCTACAATGAGCAGTTCTTC. Its translation: CSVVALTSYNEQFF.